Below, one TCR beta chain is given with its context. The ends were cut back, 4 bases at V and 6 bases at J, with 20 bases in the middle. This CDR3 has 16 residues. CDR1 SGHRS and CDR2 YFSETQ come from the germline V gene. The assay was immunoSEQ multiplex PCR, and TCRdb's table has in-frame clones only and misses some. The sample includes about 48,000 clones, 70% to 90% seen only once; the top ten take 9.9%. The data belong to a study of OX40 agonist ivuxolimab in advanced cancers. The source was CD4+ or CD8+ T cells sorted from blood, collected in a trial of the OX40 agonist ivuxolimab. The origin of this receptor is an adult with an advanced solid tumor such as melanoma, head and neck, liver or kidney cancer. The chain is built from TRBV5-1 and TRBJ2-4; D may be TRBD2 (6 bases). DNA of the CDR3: TGCGCCAGCAGCCTCGGAGGGTTTGAGGGTCGAAACATTCAGTACTTC. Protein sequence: CASSLGGFEGRNIQYF.